The clone carrying this TCR beta chain was detected a few times. What it recognizes is unknown. At one boundary the junction diverges from the germline segment, which might be a read error. The data were obtained in a study of post-analysis software for immune sequencing data. cDNA libraries of TCR beta carried unique molecular identifiers. Roughly 500,000 cDNA molecules came from about 1 to 10 million T cells. TCRdb independently ran MiXCR on the PCR reads; one entry per CDR3 protein. The sample holds 800,000 to 950,000 distinct CDR3 sequences, approximately 53% seen once. The CDR3 totals 14 residues. Findings of the study overall: The five TRBV segments detected at higher frequency in patients than in controls included TRBV5-6, TRBV5-1 and TRBV20-1. Significantly decreased normalized Chao1 diversity was recorded for multiple sclerosis patients relative to controls. F measure clustering grouped samples strongly by preparation batch.

The chain joins TRBV12-3 or TRBV12-4 to TRBJ1-2, with D unclear. This receptor was obtained from a girl aged 10 to 17 with multiple sclerosis. The sample comprised blood. The CDR3 nucleotides read TGTGCCATCAGTTTGGGCAGGAACCTCTATGGCTACACCTTC. Protein product: CAISLGRNLYGYTF.